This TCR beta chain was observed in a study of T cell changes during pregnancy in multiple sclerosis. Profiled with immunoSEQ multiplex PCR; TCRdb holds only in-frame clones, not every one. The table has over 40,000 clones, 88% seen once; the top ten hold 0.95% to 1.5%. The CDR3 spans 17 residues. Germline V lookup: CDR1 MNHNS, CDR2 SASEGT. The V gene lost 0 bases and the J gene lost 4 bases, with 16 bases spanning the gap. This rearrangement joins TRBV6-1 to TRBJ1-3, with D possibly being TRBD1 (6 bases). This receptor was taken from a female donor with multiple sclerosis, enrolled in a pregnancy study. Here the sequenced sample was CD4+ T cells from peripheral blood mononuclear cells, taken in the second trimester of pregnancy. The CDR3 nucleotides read TGTGCCAGCAGTGAAGCGCCCCCCGGGACACCGGGAAACACCATATATTTT. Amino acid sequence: CASSEAPPGTPGNTIYF.